The 21 T cell receptor beta chains below were found in one sample sequenced in a study of T-cell memory formation after mild COVID-19. MiXCR, run by TCRdb on the 5' RACE reads, gives a single entry per CDR3 protein. The sample lists a few hundred thousand distinct CDR3 sequences; around 28% were seen once. Input material: PBMCs or a T cell subset sorted from them (not recorded which). All receptors derive from an adult woman who had mild COVID-19 (a few samples of this study predate the infection). Cell type and time point are not known.

The J gene is TRBJ1-1, the V gene TRBV24-1; 8 nucleotides align to TRBD1. The CDR3 covers 16 residues. The V gene end was trimmed by 4 bases and the J gene end by 6 bases; junction bases not matched to a gene: 12. Germline lookup yields CDR1 KGHDR and CDR2 SFDVKD. The CDR3 reads CATSDRQGASPAEAFF. CDR3 DNA sequence: TGTGCCACCAGTGACAGGCAGGGGGCTTCTCCGGCTGAAGCTTTCTTT.

There are a few counts of this clonotype. The chain combines TRBV7-2 with TRBJ1-2; D remains unclear. The CDR3 runs 14 residues. Looked up from germline, CDR1 is SGHTA and CDR2 is FQGNSA. The V end was cut by 6 bases, the J end by 4 bases, with 15 bases between. DNA of the CDR3: TGTGCCAGCAGGAACGCCGGGTCTGCCTATGGCTACACCTTC. Translating it yields CASRNAGSAYGYTF.

The gene calls are TRBV7-2 and TRBJ2-6, with 7 bases lining up with TRBD1. Germline V gene sequence: CDR1 SGHTA, CDR2 FQGNSA. The V and J ends lost 4 bases and 1 base, in that order; junction bases with no gene match: 13. The CDR3 loop spans 19 amino acids. CDR3 region: CASSSEGAGITSGANVLTF. DNA of the CDR3: TGTGCCAGCAGCTCAGAGGGGGCAGGGATCACTTCTGGGGCCAACGTCCTGACTTTC.

The chain links TRBV6-6 to TRBJ2-5; D unclear. The V end was cut by 6 bases, the J end by 5 bases, with 13 bases between. CDR1 is MNHNY and CDR2 is SVGAGI in the germline V gene (reference sequence). The CDR3 sequence is 13 residues long. CDR3 loop: CASSPWVGETQYF. As DNA, the CDR3 is TGTGCCAGCAGCCCCTGGGTCGGGGAGACCCAGTACTTC.

The rearrangement joins TRBV6-5 to TRBJ2-5; 9 bases fit TRBD2. Trimming at V came to 6 bases and at J to 6 bases, leaving 5 bases not matched to a gene. Per germline, CDR1 MNHEY and CDR2 SVGAGI. CDR3 size: 13 residues. The CDR3 region has the DNA TGTGCCAGCAGGCTAGCGGGACTAAAGACCCAGTACTTC. As protein: CASRLAGLKTQYF.

The V and J genes are TRBV28 and TRBJ2-1; tentative D call: TRBD1 (6 bases). The CDR3 is made up of 14 amino acids. The germline CDR1 and CDR2 sequences are MDHEN and SYDVKM. The V end was cut by 3 bases, the J end by 5 bases, with 11 bases between. CDR3 coding DNA: TGTGCCAGCAGTTTCGGGACAAACCACAATGAGCAGTTCTTC. Amino acids: CASSFGTNHNEQFF.

This rearrangement joins TRBV20-1 to TRBJ2-7; tentative D call: TRBD1 (6 bases). V lost 6 bases and J 0 bases, leaving 15 bases between the germline ends. Germline V gene data show CDR1 as DFQATT and CDR2 as SNEGSKA (reference sequence). This CDR3 spans 14 amino acids. The CDR3 DNA reads TGCAGTGCAGAGGACAGATGGAGCTCCTACGAGCAGTACTTC. Protein: CSAEDRWSSYEQYF.

The chain joins TRBV6-9 to TRBJ1-4; no firm D call. CDR1 MNHGY and CDR2 SVAAGI come from the germline V gene. The CDR3 runs to 12 residues. Trimming left V 10 bases short and J 6 bases short, with 12 bases between. The CDR3 loop reads CATAGSYEKLFF. In nucleotides, the CDR3 is TGTGCCACCGCTGGTTCGTATGAAAAACTGTTTTTT.

The J gene is TRBJ2-7, the V gene TRBV7-2; 8 bases align to TRBD1. V trimming: 3 bases; J trimming: 4 bases; junction bases outside the gene matches: 5. The CDR3 consists of 14 residues. Germline V lookup: CDR1 SGHTA, CDR2 FQGNSA. The CDR3 here is CASSFAGGWYEQYF. The CDR3 DNA reads as TGTGCCAGCAGCTTTGCAGGGGGCTGGTACGAGCAGTACTTC.

The CDR3 bases are TGTGCCAGCAGCGTAGAGGACAAGGGCGGCCAGCCCCAGCATTTT. It specifies CASSVEDKGGQPQHF. The chain combines TRBV7-9 with TRBJ1-5, with D perhaps TRBD1 (5 bases). Trimming stripped 5 bases from V and 7 bases from J, with 18 bases between. There are 15 residues in the CDR3. Germline values: CDR1 SEHNR, CDR2 FQNEAQ (reference sequence).

In this sample, this clonotype turned up a few times. The V and J genes are TRBV27 and TRBJ2-7, with a possible D match to TRBD2 (5 bases). CDR1 MNHEY and CDR2 SMNVEV come from the germline V gene (reference sequence). The CDR3 extends over 17 amino acids. Trimming removed 3 bases at V and 2 bases at J, with 20 bases between. CDR3 loop: CASSFSTVRASPYEQYF. Here the CDR3 DNA reads TGTGCCAGCAGTTTTAGCACAGTGAGGGCTTCTCCCTACGAGCAGTACTTC.

The V and J genes are TRBV20-1 and TRBJ1-5; D possibly corresponds to TRBD1 (6 bases). V was shortened by 6 bases and J by 5 bases, with 23 bases between the two germline ends. CDR1 and CDR2 from the germline V gene are DFQATT and SNEGSKA (reference sequence). The CDR3 length is 16 residues. CDR3 nucleotide sequence: TGCAGTGCCATTAGGCCCGGGGGGCTAAGTTATCAGCCCCAGCATTTT. Translated, it gives CSAIRPGGLSYQPQHF.

The gene calls are TRBV30 and TRBJ1-2, with a tentative D call TRBD1 (6 bases). Trimming stripped 4 bases from V and 6 bases from J, with 12 bases between. CDR3 length equals 12 residues. The germline V gene has CDR1 GTSNPN and CDR2 SVGIG (reference sequence). The CDR3 reads CAWKAGVDGYTF. The CDR3 nucleotides are TGTGCCTGGAAGGCAGGGGTGGATGGCTACACCTTC.

In this sample, this clonotype turned up a few times. The CDR3 sequence: CASSLRQVTQPEAFF. The CDR3 coding sequence is TGTGCCAGCAGCTTAAGACAGGTAACTCAACCTGAAGCTTTCTTT. V gene TRBV7-3 combines with J gene TRBJ1-1, with a possible D match to TRBD1 (6 bases). The germline V and J ends were trimmed by 1 base and 6 bases, with 15 bases remaining between them. This CDR3 comprises 15 residues. Germline V gene lookup returns CDR1 SGHTA and CDR2 FQGTGA.

V gene TRBV20-1 combines with J gene TRBJ2-4, with D perhaps TRBD2 (7 bases). Looked up from germline, CDR1 is DFQATT and CDR2 is SNEGSKA (reference sequence). V lost 6 bases and J lost 9, with 18 bases in between. The CDR3 totals 13 residues. The CDR3 is CSAQGRVRSIQYF. CDR3 sequence (DNA): TGCAGTGCCCAGGGGAGGGTGAGAAGCATTCAGTACTTC.

CDR3 nucleotide sequence: TGCGCCAGCAGCCAAGATCGAGGGGGCAACTACGAGCAGTACTTC. Its translation: CASSQDRGGNYEQYF. This rearrangement joins TRBV4-3 to TRBJ2-7, with 7 positions matching TRBD1. The V and J ends lost 0 bases and 3 bases, in that order; junction bases with no gene match: 5. The length of the CDR3 is 15 residues. CDR1 LGHNA and CDR2 YSLEER come from the germline V gene.

V and J are TRBV5-1 and TRBJ2-7, with D possibly being TRBD1 (6 bases). V was pared by 0 bases and J by 6 bases, with 16 bases between. Germline values: CDR1 SGHRS, CDR2 YFSETQ. The CDR3 is 15 residues long. CDR3 residues: CASSLEAQGWSEQYF. In DNA, the CDR3 is TGCGCCAGCAGCTTGGAAGCGCAGGGGTGGAGCGAGCAGTACTTC.

The chain is built from TRBV7-3 and TRBJ2-5; no firm D call. Germline lookup yields CDR1 SGHTA and CDR2 FQGTGA. The germline V and J ends were trimmed by 0 bases and 5 bases, with 16 bases remaining between them. The CDR3 covers 16 residues. This CDR3 is CASSLTSGPGRETQYF. The DNA for the CDR3 is TGTGCCAGCAGCTTAACATCTGGGCCCGGTAGGGAGACCCAGTACTTC.

This clonotype was detected ten times or more. The chain uses TRBV7-6 and TRBJ2-3; 7 nucleotides line up with TRBD1. CDR1 and CDR2 (germline): SGHVS, FNYEAQ. The CDR3 contains 15 residues. The trim removed 5 bases at V and 0 bases at J, leaving 5 bases unmatched. In nucleotides, the CDR3 is TGTGCCAGCAGCCTTAACAGGGGTAGCACAGATACGCAGTATTTT. Translation: CASSLNRGSTDTQYF.

The CDR3 region is CAWNRGGNTEAFF. The CDR3 bases are TGTGCCTGGAACAGGGGAGGGAACACTGAAGCTTTCTTT. The J gene is TRBJ1-1, the V gene TRBV30; 7 bases align to TRBD1. With V trimmed by 4 bases and J by 1 base, 3 bases remained unmatched. The CDR3 runs 13 residues. Germline CDR1 and CDR2: GTSNPN and SVGIG (reference sequence).

The rearrangement uses TRBV24-1 and TRBJ2-7, with 11 bases that match TRBD1. The CDR3 length is 15 residues. Germline loops: CDR1 KGHDR, CDR2 SFDVKD. J was trimmed by 5 bases and V by 3 bases; bases with no gene match: 5. Here the CDR3 reads CATSDPGQGVDEQYF. CDR3 DNA: TGTGCCACCAGTGATCCGGGACAGGGGGTTGACGAGCAGTACTTC.